The TCR beta chain described here comes from a study of T cells in tuberculosis (dated by TCRdb to about 2018). About the full investigation: The study combined CD1B tetramers and high-throughput TCR immunosequencing to characterize T cells specific for the mycobacterial lipid antigen glucose monomycolate (GMM). With approximately nine people per group, a South African clinical cohort compared IGRA-negative adolescents, IGRA-positive adolescents with latent tuberculosis, and adults with active tuberculosis.

TCR libraries were generated with the immunoSEQ multiplex PCR assay, using TCR-beta and/or TCR-alpha/delta assays for each sample. The Illumina high-throughput platform was used to sequence the amplified TCR libraries. The paper's processing steps were these. Clustering and dimensionality reduction relied on pairwise TCRdist distances among GMM-specific receptors from T cells that were either sorted ex vivo or expanded in vitro. Each clinical repertoire received a mean NN-distance score, defined as the average TCRdist to the nearest 10% of tetramer-positive reference sequences. To compute GEM TCR motif frequency, the fraction of unique TCRs matching known GEM sequences by V/J usage and CDR3 length was calculated. Linear discriminant analysis with leave-one-out cross-validation, implemented in scikit-learn, was used to classify active tuberculosis. TCRdb re-hosts the immuneACCESS table, in-frame sequences only. Its copies lack some clones; in the studies checked, an unresolved V gene accounts for under half of them, and the cause for the rest is not known. That table gives V, J and clone size, and the DNA gave D and trimming. The table for this sample lists fewer than 55,000 clones; 90% to 95% of them were counted only once. In total, the top ten clones hold less than 8.5% of the sample.

At study entry, a tuberculin skin test and the QuantiFERON-TB GOLD In-Tube IGRA were used to screen adolescents for latent tuberculosis infection. Immunosequencing was performed on unsorted cryopreserved PBMC, with 100,000 or so T cells per clinical donor covered on average. Eleven high schools in the Worcester region of the Western Cape, South Africa, served as enrollment sites for adolescents aged 12 to 18 years. Ten or so M. tuberculosis-infected and around 10 uninfected adolescents were selected with matching for age and sex. For the adolescents, PBMC were isolated by density centrifugation from freshly drawn heparinized blood and then cryopreserved. Paper-wide results and their limitations: Which clinical samples got chosen depended on the availability of cryopreserved specimens, and the active tuberculosis cases were adults, whereas the controls were adolescents. Smaller NN-distances were partly driven by shorter CDR3-alpha lengths in active tuberculosis patients, and statistical significance was not reached for the TCR-beta difference. Using GEM motif frequencies, a classifier achieved about 63% accuracy, whereas a classifier built on the diverse GMM-specific repertoire got to 87% accuracy (AUROC around 0.89). Active tuberculosis TCR-alpha repertoires showed smaller mean NN-distances to GMM-specific TCRs than IGRA-negative controls, suggesting clonal expansion of these TCRs.

For this clone: Its antigen remains unidentified. No base-level quality is on record; no much larger clone is a single base apart.

Sequencing was done on a sample of PBMCs. This sequence was found in a donor aged 10-29 years with latent tuberculosis or without tuberculosis infection.

This receptor has the CDR3 CAWSVTRNTGELFF. The bases are TGTGCCTGGAGTGTTACACGGAACACCGGGGAGCTGTTTTTT. This receptor chain uses TRBV30 and TRBJ2-2; the D gene assignment is ambiguous. CDR1 and CDR2 were assigned from the germline V gene (reference sequence) as GTSNPN and SVGIG. The junction shows trimming of 0 bases on V and 1 base on J, plus 6 bases between the germline ends. The CDR3 goes from the cysteine to the phenylalanine over 14 residues. The read is trimmed to its CDR3 DNA, 42 bases read in frame from base 1. Reference TRBV30 and TRBJ2-2 genes cover what lies past the CDR3, so the full variable domain is SQTIHQWPATLVQPVGSPLSLECTVEGTSNPNLYWYRQAAGRGLQLLFYSVGIGQISSEVPQNLSASRPQDRQFILSSKKLLLSDSGFYLCAWSVTRNTGELFFGEGSRLTVL.